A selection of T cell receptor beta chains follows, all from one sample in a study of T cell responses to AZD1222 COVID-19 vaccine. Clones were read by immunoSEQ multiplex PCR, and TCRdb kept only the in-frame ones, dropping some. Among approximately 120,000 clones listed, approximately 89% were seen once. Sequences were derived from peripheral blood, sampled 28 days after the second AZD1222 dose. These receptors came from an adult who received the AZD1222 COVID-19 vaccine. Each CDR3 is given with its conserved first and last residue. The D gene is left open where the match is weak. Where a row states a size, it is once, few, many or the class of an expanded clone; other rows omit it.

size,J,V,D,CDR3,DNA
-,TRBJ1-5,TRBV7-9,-,CASSLDWAANQPQHF,TGTGCCAGCAGCTTAGATTGGGCAGCTAATCAGCCCCAGCATTTT
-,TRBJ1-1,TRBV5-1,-,CASSRGRGTEAFF,TGCGCCAGCAGCCGGGGGCGCGGAACTGAAGCTTTCTTT
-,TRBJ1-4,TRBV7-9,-,CASSPRYTNEKLFF,TGTGCCAGCAGCCCCCGATACACTAATGAAAAACTGTTTTTT
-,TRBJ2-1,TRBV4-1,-,CASSQDPPFAGTYNEQFF,TGCGCCAGCAGCCAAGACCCCCCATTTGCGGGGACCTACAATGAGCAGTTCTTC
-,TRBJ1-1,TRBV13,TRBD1,CASSMYRGFNTEAFF,TGTGCCAGCAGCATGTACAGGGGGTTCAACACTGAAGCTTTCTTT
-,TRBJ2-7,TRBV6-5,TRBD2,CASRRLAGGSYEQYF,TGTGCCAGCAGGAGACTAGCGGGGGGCTCCTACGAGCAGTACTTC
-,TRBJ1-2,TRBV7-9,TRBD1,CASSLGQGYGYTF,TGTGCCAGCAGCCTAGGACAGGGTTATGGCTACACCTTC
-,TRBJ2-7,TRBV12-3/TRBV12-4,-,CASKGPWSYEQYF,TGTGCCAGCAAGGGACCATGGTCCTACGAGCAGTACTTC
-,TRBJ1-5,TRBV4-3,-,CASSQDLNFSNQPQHF,TGCGCCAGCAGCCAAGATTTGAATTTTAGCAATCAGCCCCAGCATTTT
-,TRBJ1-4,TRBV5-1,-,CASSLGRGEKLFF,TGCGCCAGCAGCTTGGGCAGGGGAGAAAAACTGTTTTTT
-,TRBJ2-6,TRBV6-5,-,CASSYSGANVLTF,TGTGCCAGCAGTTACTCTGGGGCCAACGTCCTGACTTTC
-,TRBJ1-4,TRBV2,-,CASIKGAVNEKLFF,TGTGCCAGCATCAAAGGGGCAGTTAATGAAAAACTGTTTTTT
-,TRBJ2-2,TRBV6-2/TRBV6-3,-,CASSYSTANTGELFF,TGTGCCAGCAGTTACTCGACGGCGAACACCGGGGAGCTGTTTTTT
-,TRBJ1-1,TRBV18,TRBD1,CASSPAGQQNTEAFF,TGTGCCAGCTCACCAGCGGGACAGCAGAACACTGAAGCTTTCTTT
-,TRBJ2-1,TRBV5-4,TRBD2,CASSSGMGSKPGGNEQFF,TGTGCCAGCAGCTCCGGAATGGGATCCAAACCGGGGGGGAATGAGCAGTTCTTC
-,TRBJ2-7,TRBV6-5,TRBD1,CASKYRDRGPYEQYF,TGTGCCAGCAAATACCGGGACAGGGGACCCTACGAGCAGTACTTC
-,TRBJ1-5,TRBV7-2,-,CASSLVPGYSQPQHF,TGTGCCAGCAGCTTAGTTCCAGGGTACAGTCAGCCCCAGCATTTT
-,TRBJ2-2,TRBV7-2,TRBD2,CASSRGGGPAGELFF,TGTGCCAGCAGCCGTGGCGGGGGGCCGGCCGGGGAGCTGTTTTTT
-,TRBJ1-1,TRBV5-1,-,CASSWGAENTEAFF,TGCGCCAGCAGCTGGGGGGCAGAGAACACTGAAGCTTTCTTT
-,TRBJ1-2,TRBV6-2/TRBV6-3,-,CASSYPGQPDYGYTF,TGTGCCAGCAGTTACCCGGGACAACCAGACTATGGCTACACCTTC
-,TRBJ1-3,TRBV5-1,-,CASSTGQSSGNTIYF,TGCGCCAGCAGCACTGGTCAGAGCTCTGGAAACACCATATATTTT
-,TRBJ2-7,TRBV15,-,CATSRDRGSDHEQYF,TGTGCCACCAGCAGAGACAGGGGTTCTGACCACGAGCAGTACTTC
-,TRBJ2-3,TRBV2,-,CASIGPSRDTQYF,TGTGCCAGCATTGGACCCAGCAGGGATACGCAGTATTTT
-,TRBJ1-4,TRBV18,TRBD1,CASSPTWTGGYEKLFF,TGTGCCAGCTCACCAACATGGACAGGGGGCTATGAAAAACTGTTTTTT
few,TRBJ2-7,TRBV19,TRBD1,CASSPADRAYEQYF,TGTGCCAGTAGCCCTGCTGACAGGGCATACGAGCAGTACTTC
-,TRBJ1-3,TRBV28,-,CASSRELDRISGNTIYF,TGTGCCAGCAGCCGTGAACTCGACAGGATCTCTGGAAACACCATATATTTT
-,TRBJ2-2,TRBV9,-,CASKQGGSYTGELFF,TGTGCCAGCAAGCAGGGTGGTTCGTACACCGGGGAGCTGTTTTTT
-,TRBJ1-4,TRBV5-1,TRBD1,CASSLGGQGQEKLFF,TGCGCCAGCAGCTTGGGCGGACAGGGTCAAGAAAAACTGTTTTTT
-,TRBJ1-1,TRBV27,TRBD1,CASRSMDRGGVKNTEAFF,TGTGCCAGTAGATCTATGGACAGGGGAGGGGTGAAGAACACTGAAGCTTTCTTT
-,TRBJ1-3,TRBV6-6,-,CASSAENSGNTIYF,TGTGCCAGCAGCGCGGAAAACTCTGGAAACACCATATATTTT
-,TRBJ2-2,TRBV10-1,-,CASRGGNTGELFF,TGCGCCAGCAGAGGGGGTAACACCGGGGAGCTGTTTTTT
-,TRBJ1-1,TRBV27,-,CASNSGIGGYTEAFF,TGTGCCAGCAATTCGGGGATAGGGGGGTACACTGAAGCTTTCTTT
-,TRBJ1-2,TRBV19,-,CASSEWGREYGYTF,TGTGCCAGTAGTGAGTGGGGGCGAGAATATGGCTACACCTTC
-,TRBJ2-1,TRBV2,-,CARDKASYNEQFF,TGTGCCAGGGACAAGGCCTCCTACAATGAGCAGTTCTTC
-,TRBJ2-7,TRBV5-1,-,CASSLDWGRSYEQYF,TGCGCCAGCAGCTTGGATTGGGGACGGTCCTACGAGCAGTACTTC
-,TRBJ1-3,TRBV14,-,CASSQGGIGSGNTIYF,TGTGCCAGCAGCCAAGGGGGTATTGGATCTGGAAACACCATATATTTT
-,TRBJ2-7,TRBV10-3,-,CAIGQSTYEQYF,TGTGCCATCGGACAGTCCACCTACGAGCAGTACTTC
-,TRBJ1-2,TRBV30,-,CAWRPRGGNYGYTF,TGTGCCTGGAGACCCCGAGGTGGGAACTATGGCTACACCTTC
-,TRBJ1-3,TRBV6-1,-,CASSENLWVRPGNTIYF,TGTGCCAGCAGTGAAAATTTATGGGTCCGGCCTGGAAACACCATATATTTT
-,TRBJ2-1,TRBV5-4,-,CASSRTAQSSYNEQFF,TGTGCCAGCAGTAGGACAGCCCAGAGCTCCTACAATGAGCAGTTCTTC
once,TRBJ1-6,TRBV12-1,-,CAPKRGDSSYNSPLHF,TGTGCCCCCAAGAGAGGCGACAGCTCCTATAATTCACCCCTCCACTTT
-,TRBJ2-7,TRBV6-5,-,CASSTDAYEQYF,TGTGCCAGCAGTACGGACGCCTACGAGCAGTACTTC